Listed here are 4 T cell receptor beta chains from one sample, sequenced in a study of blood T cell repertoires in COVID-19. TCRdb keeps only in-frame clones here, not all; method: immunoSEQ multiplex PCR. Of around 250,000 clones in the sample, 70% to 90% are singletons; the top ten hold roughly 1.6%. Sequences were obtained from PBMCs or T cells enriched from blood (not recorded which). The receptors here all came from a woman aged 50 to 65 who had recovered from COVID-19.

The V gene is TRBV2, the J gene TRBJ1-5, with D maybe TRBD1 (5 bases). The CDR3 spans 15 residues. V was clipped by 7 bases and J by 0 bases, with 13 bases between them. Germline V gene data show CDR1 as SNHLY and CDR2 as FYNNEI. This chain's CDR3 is CASTRGHYSNQPQHF. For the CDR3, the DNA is TGTGCCAGCACCAGAGGACACTATAGCAATCAGCCCCAGCATTTT. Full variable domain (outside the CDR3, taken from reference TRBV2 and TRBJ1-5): EPEVTQTPSHQVTQMGQEVILRCVPISNHLYFYWYRQILGQKVEFLVSFYNNEISEKSEIFDDQFSVERPDGSNFTLKIRSTKLEDSAMYFCASTRGHYSNQPQHFGDGTRLSIL.

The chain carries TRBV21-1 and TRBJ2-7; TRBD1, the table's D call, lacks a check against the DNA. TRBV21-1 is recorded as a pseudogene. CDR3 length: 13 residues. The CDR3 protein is CASSKRQGFEQYF. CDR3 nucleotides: TGTGCCAGCAGCAAAAGACAGGGTTTCGAGCAGTACTTC.

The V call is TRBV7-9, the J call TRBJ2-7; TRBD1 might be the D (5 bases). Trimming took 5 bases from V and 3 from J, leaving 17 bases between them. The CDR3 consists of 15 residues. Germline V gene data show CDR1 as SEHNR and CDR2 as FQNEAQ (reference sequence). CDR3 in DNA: TGTGCCAGCAGCCCCCCTTTTAAAGGGGACTACGAGCAGTACTTC. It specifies CASSPPFKGDYEQYF.

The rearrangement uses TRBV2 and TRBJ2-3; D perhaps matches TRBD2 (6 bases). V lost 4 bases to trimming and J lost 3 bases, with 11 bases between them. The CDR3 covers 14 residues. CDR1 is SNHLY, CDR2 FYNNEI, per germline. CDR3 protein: CASSVDGGTDTQYF. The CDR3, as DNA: TGTGCCAGCAGTGTGGACGGAGGGACAGATACGCAGTATTTT.